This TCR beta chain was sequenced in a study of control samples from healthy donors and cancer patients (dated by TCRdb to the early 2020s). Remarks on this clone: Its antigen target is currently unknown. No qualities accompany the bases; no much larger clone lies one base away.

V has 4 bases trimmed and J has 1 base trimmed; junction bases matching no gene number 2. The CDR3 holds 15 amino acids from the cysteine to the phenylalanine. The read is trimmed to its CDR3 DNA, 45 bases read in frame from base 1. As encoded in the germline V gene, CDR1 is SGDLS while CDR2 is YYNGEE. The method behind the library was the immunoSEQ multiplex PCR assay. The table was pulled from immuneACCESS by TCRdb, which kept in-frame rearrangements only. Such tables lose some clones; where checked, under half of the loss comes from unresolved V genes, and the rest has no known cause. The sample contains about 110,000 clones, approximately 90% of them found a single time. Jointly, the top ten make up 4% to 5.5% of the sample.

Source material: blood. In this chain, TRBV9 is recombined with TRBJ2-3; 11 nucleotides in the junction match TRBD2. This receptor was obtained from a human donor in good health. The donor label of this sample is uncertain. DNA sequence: TGTGCCAGCAGCCTGACTAGCGGGGGCACAGATACGCAGTATTTT. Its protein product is CASSLTSGGTDTQYF.